This T cell receptor (beta chain) derives from a study of blood T cell repertoires in COVID-19. For the study at large: From the United States, Italy and Spain came samples of acute and convalescent COVID-19. The cDNA or gDNA used as material had been derived from T cells, B-cell-depleted T cells, or PBMCs.

Trimming shortened V by 2 bases and J by 6 bases, and 11 bases separated the two germline ends. This CDR3 contains 13 residues. CDR1 is SGHTA and CDR2 is FQGTGA in the germline V gene. In the original analysis: For nucleated cells, counts were estimated from reference gene primer amplification. The assay was immunoSEQ multiplex PCR, and TCRdb's table has in-frame clones only and misses some. For V, J and clone size, that table is used; D and trimming come from the DNA. The sample holds approximately 330,000 clones, roughly 86% seen once. Sequencing input: peripheral blood. This TCR was recovered from a man aged 25-45 years with COVID-19, enrolled during active disease. The chain combines TRBV7-3 with TRBJ2-7; a possible D gene is TRBD1 (6 bases). CDR3 coding DNA: TGTGCCAGCAGCTTAGGCTCAGGGGCCGAGCAGTACTTC. Protein sequence: CASSLGSGAEQYF. Combining the CDR3 with reference TRBV7-3 and TRBJ2-7 gives the whole variable domain GAGVSQTPSNKVTEKGKYVELRCDPISGHTALYWYRQSLGQGPEFLIYFQGTGAADDSGLPNDRFFAVRPEGSVSTLKIQRTERGDSAVYLCASSLGSGAEQYFGPGTRLTVT.